This is a list of T cell receptor beta chains from one sample in a study of blood T cell repertoires in COVID-19. Only in-frame clones appear in the TCRdb table, and some are missing; sequencing was by immunoSEQ multiplex PCR. The table shows more than 250,000 clones, with approximately 92% occurring only once. The source material was PBMCs or T cells enriched from blood (not recorded which). Receptors originate from a woman in her 30s who had recovered from COVID-19. Both conserved end residues are part of each CDR3. The D gene is left open where the match is weak.

d_call	v_call	j_call	cdr3_aa	cdr3_nt
.	TRBV6-2/TRBV6-3	TRBJ1-2	CASSIHISYGYTF	TGTGCCAGCAGTATCCACATCAGCTATGGCTACACCTTC
TRBD1	TRBV28	TRBJ2-6	CASGRTGKLSSGANVLTF	TGTGCCAGCGGCAGGACAGGGAAGCTTTCCTCTGGGGCCAACGTCCTGACTTTC
.	TRBV19	TRBJ1-5	CASIGGSGNQPQHF	TGTGCCAGTATAGGGGGTTCGGGCAATCAGCCCCAGCATTTT
.	TRBV5-8	TRBJ1-5	CASSLVSGAYQPQHF	TGTGCCAGCAGCTTGGTGTCAGGGGCTTACCAGCCCCAGCATTTT
TRBD2	TRBV19	TRBJ2-7	CATRASGGASYEQYF	TGTGCGACAAGGGCTAGCGGGGGCGCCTCCTACGAGCAGTACTTC
TRBD1	TRBV7-9	TRBJ1-5	CASSGTGPSPGEPQHF	TGTGCCAGCAGTGGGACAGGGCCCTCTCCCGGGGAGCCCCAGCATTTT
.	TRBV24-1	TRBJ2-7	CATSDPTDSYEQYF	TGTGCCACCAGTGACCCAACTGACTCCTACGAGCAGTACTTC
TRBD2	TRBV19	TRBJ2-3	CASKQGTSGGNTQYF	TGTGCCAGTAAGCAGGGAACTAGCGGGGGAAATACGCAGTATTTT
.	TRBV7-2	TRBJ2-3	CASSPGLDTQYF	TGTGCCAGCAGCCCGGGGTTAGATACGCAGTATTTT
.	TRBV28	TRBJ1-5	CASSLAGSSNQPQHF	TGTGCCAGCAGTTTGGCGGGGTCCAGCAATCAGCCCCAGCATTTT
TRBD2	TRBV11-2	TRBJ2-7	CASSLVGTSGSSEQYF	TGTGCCAGCAGCTTAGTAGGGACTAGCGGGAGTAGCGAGCAGTACTTC
TRBD1	TRBV5-1	TRBJ2-5	CASRTGTPQETQYF	TGCGCCAGCAGGACAGGGACACCTCAAGAGACCCAGTACTTC
TRBD2	TRBV2	TRBJ2-4	CASSEAPGEGIQYF	TGTGCCAGCAGTGAAGCGCCCGGGGAGGGCATTCAGTACTTC